These 27 T cell receptor beta chains originate from one sample sequenced in a study of control samples from healthy donors and cancer patients. Some clones are missing from TCRdb's copy, which holds only in-frame ones; the method was immunoSEQ multiplex PCR. The table records about 130,000 clones, approximately 92% of them present only once. Sequencing was done on a sample of blood. Every receptor here comes from a man aged 18 to 30 in good health.

The rearrangement joins TRBV7-9 to TRBJ2-1, with D tentatively TRBD1 (6 bases). CDR1 and CDR2 from the germline V gene are SEHNR and FQNEAQ (reference sequence). Trimming removed 7 bases from V and 15 bases from J, with 22 bases in between. The CDR3 has 13 residues. The CDR3 region has the DNA TGTGCCAGCACCTCATCCTCAACAGGGACGGCGTTCTTC. This translates into CASTSSSTGTAFF.

The genes are TRBV2 and TRBJ1-1; a possible D gene is TRBD1 (5 bases). V lost 3 bases and J 10 bases, leaving 18 bases between the germline ends. The CDR3 runs 14 residues. Germline CDR1 and CDR2: SNHLY and FYNNEI. CDR3 loop: CASSERAGPAGAFF. Here the CDR3 DNA reads TGTGCCAGCAGTGAGCGGGCAGGGCCAGCTGGAGCTTTCTTT. The full variable domain, in which reference TRBV2 and TRBJ1-1 provide the parts outside the CDR3, is EPEVTQTPSHQVTQMGQEVILRCVPISNHLYFYWYRQILGQKVEFLVSFYNNEISEKSEIFDDQFSVERPDGSNFTLKIRSTKLEDSAMYFCASSERAGPAGAFFGQGTRLTVV.

The genes are TRBV6-5 and TRBJ2-3; no firm D call. Trimming left V 6 bases short and J 3 bases short, with 4 bases between. The CDR3 is 11 amino acids. Germline V gene sequence: CDR1 MNHEY, CDR2 SVGAGI. The CDR3 loop reads CASRKTDTQYF. In DNA, the CDR3 is TGTGCCAGCAGAAAAACAGATACGCAGTATTTT.

The chain joins TRBV24-1 to TRBJ2-3; no reliable D call. In germline, CDR1 is KGHDR, CDR2 SFDVKD. This CDR3 region has 16 residues. V shed 3 bases and J shed 4 bases, with 16 bases lying between them. CDR3 sequence (DNA): TGTGCCACCAGTGATGGACGGATAGTAAAATCAGATACGCAGTATTTT. Amino acid sequence: CATSDGRIVKSDTQYF.

The chain joins TRBV6-6 to TRBJ1-3, with TRBD1 identical over 12 bases. Germline values: CDR1 MNHNY, CDR2 SVGAGI (reference sequence). The CDR3 is 16 residues long. V shed 4 bases and J 4 bases; nucleotides not matched to a gene: 5. The CDR3 DNA reads as TGTGCCAGCAGTTGGCTGGGACAGGGGGCAGGAAACACCATATATTTT. Its translation: CASSWLGQGAGNTIYF.

Here the CDR3 reads CASSLVANEKLFF. The DNA for the CDR3 is TGTGCCAGCAGCTTAGTTGCTAATGAAAAACTGTTTTTT. This chain connects TRBV7-2 to TRBJ1-4; no reliable D call. V gave up 1 base and J gave up 3 bases, with 3 bases separating them. The CDR3 has 13 amino acids. Per the germline V gene, CDR1 is SGHTA and CDR2 is FQGNSA.

J is TRBJ2-3 and V is TRBV4-1; D is perhaps TRBD1 (5 bases). The germline V gene has CDR1 MGHRA and CDR2 YSYEKL. V was shortened by 4 bases and J by 1 base, with 15 bases between the two germline ends. The CDR3 is 16 amino acids. The CDR3 DNA sequence: TGCGCCAGCAGCCGGAGCAGGGTTATTGGCACAGATACGCAGTATTTT. Amino acid sequence: CASSRSRVIGTDTQYF.

J is TRBJ1-6 and V is TRBV27, with 8 nucleotides matching TRBD1. Germline values: CDR1 MNHEY, CDR2 SMNVEV (reference sequence). The CDR3 extends over 14 amino acids. V was clipped by 3 bases and J by 9 bases; unmatched bases: 4. The CDR3 DNA is TGTGCCAGCAGTTTCCAGGGGGCCGGTTCACCCCTCCACTTT. This encodes CASSFQGAGSPLHF.

The genes are TRBV5-1 and TRBJ2-7; possibly TRBD1 for D (6 bases). This CDR3 comprises 15 residues. The V gene lost 1 base and the J gene lost 4 bases, with 15 bases spanning the gap. Germline CDR1 reads SGHRS; CDR2 reads YFSETQ. The CDR3: CASSLRQAGVYEQYF. CDR3 in DNA: TGCGCCAGCAGCTTGAGACAGGCCGGGGTGTACGAGCAGTACTTC.

The CDR3 bases are TGTGCCAGCAGTTACTCGACACAGAACACTGAAGCTTTCTTT. It yields the protein CASSYSTQNTEAFF. The chain recombines TRBV6-5 with TRBJ1-1; D gene ambiguous. Germline V gives CDR1 MNHEY, CDR2 SVGAGI. V shed 0 bases and J shed 1 base, with 6 bases lying between them. This CDR3 has 14 amino acids.

This sequence joins TRBV5-1 and TRBJ2-2; 14 positions agree with TRBD2. V trimming: 6 bases; J trimming: 7 bases; junction bases outside the gene matches: 2. The length of the CDR3 is 14 residues. The germline CDR1 and CDR2 sequences are SGHRS and YFSETQ. Here the CDR3 reads CASIGLAGGGELFF. The CDR3 DNA reads as TGCGCCAGCATCGGACTAGCGGGAGGCGGGGAGCTGTTTTTT.

J is TRBJ1-2 and V is TRBV6-4, with D possibly matching TRBD1 (6 bases). The V end lost 4 bases, the J end lost 4 bases, and 7 bases lay between the germline ends. The germline V gene encodes CDR1 MRHNA and CDR2 SNTAGT. This CDR3 has 12 residues. The CDR3 is CASSGGGYGYTF. CDR3 bases: TGTGCCAGCAGTGGAGGGGGCTATGGCTACACCTTC.

V gene TRBV5-4 combines with J gene TRBJ1-3; TRBD1 might be the D (5 bases). V was clipped by 0 bases and J by 4 bases, with 8 bases between them. CDR3 length equals 14 residues. Per germline, CDR1 SGHNT and CDR2 YYREEE (reference sequence). The CDR3 sequence: CASSLEGTGNTIYF. Here the CDR3 DNA reads TGTGCCAGCAGCTTGGAGGGGACCGGAAACACCATATATTTT.

The V gene is TRBV4-1, the J gene TRBJ2-3; TRBD2 matches at 10 bases. Germline V gene data show CDR1 as MGHRA and CDR2 as YSYEKL. With 3 bases clipped from V and 6 bases from J, the junction kept 9 bases outside the gene matches. The CDR3 consists of 16 residues. The CDR3 DNA reads as TGCGCCAGCAGCCAGGCGCTAGCGGGGGCGGGGGATACGCAGTATTTT. This sequence encodes CASSQALAGAGDTQYF.

The CDR3 DNA is TGTGCCAGTGGCCTGGGGGCAGGCTATGGCTACACCTTC. It is translated as CASGLGAGYGYTF. The V and J genes are TRBV19 and TRBJ1-2, with D possibly matching TRBD1 (6 bases). V was trimmed by 8 bases and J by 4 bases, leaving 14 bases between them. The length of the CDR3 is 13 residues. CDR1 is LNHDA and CDR2 is SQIVND in the germline V gene (reference sequence).

In this sample, this clone turned up once. The chain uses TRBV5-1 and TRBJ2-2, with 10 bases lining up with TRBD2. This CDR3 contains 16 residues. The germline V gene encodes CDR1 SGHRS and CDR2 YFSETQ. Trimming at V came to 1 base and at J to 3 bases, leaving 3 bases not matched to a gene. The CDR3 is CASSLSTSGDTGELFF. The CDR3 bases are TGCGCCAGCAGCTTGAGTACTAGCGGGGACACCGGGGAGCTGTTTTTT.

The sample holds a few counts of this clone. This chain joins TRBV18 and TRBJ1-2; no definite D call. CDR3 length equals 11 residues. Deletions cut 5 bases from V and 5 bases from J, with 6 bases between. Germline CDR1 reads KGHSH; CDR2 reads LQKENI. In nucleotides, the CDR3 is TGTGCCAGCTCATCGCAATATGGCTACACCTTC. This translates into CASSSQYGYTF.

The rearrangement links TRBV10-1 to TRBJ2-1; D might be TRBD1 or TRBD2, each matching 5 bases. Germline V gene data show CDR1 as WNHNN and CDR2 as SYGVQD (reference sequence). Between the trimmed V and J ends, which lost 5 bases and 4 bases, there was a span of 18 bases. This CDR3 is built from 16 residues. This CDR3 reads CASSKSRFGAYNEQFF. In DNA form, the CDR3 reads TGCGCCAGCAGTAAGAGTAGATTCGGGGCTTACAATGAGCAGTTCTTC.

V is TRBV5-1 and J is TRBJ2-5; TRBD2 matches 10 bases. Germline V gene sequence: CDR1 SGHRS, CDR2 YFSETQ. CDR3 length: 17 residues. J gave up 2 bases and V 0 bases, and 7 bases lay outside the gene matches. Written as DNA, the CDR3 is TGCGCCAGCAGCTTGGGGGTAGCGGGGGGCTCACAAGAGACCCAGTACTTC. Residues: CASSLGVAGGSQETQYF.

The chain recombines TRBV5-4 with TRBJ1-2; D is possibly TRBD1 (6 bases). CDR3 length equals 18 residues. Germline CDR1 reads SGHNT; CDR2 reads YYREEE (reference sequence). The V gene lost 4 bases and the J gene lost 2 bases, with 24 bases spanning the gap. CDR3 sequence (DNA): TGTGCCAGCAGCCGAACCACAGGGAAGGCGTCCGCCAACTATGGCTACACCTTC. Residues: CASSRTTGKASANYGYTF.

This clone is a singleton in its sample. The CDR3 DNA reads as TGTGCCAGCATGGGAGGGTGGGAGACCCAGTACTTC. Its protein is CASMGGWETQYF. This sequence joins TRBV6-5 and TRBJ2-5; 7 bases match TRBD2. The CDR3 is 12 amino acids. The germline V gene has CDR1 MNHEY and CDR2 SVGAGI. V dropped 7 bases and J dropped 5; count of bases not matched to a gene: 4.

The V gene is TRBV6-5, the J gene TRBJ1-1; D unresolved. Trimming removed 0 bases from V and 1 base from J, with 6 bases in between. This CDR3 spans 14 amino acids. From germline, CDR1 is MNHEY and CDR2 SVGAGI. CDR3 residues: CASSYSGENTEAFF. Here the CDR3 DNA reads TGTGCCAGCAGTTACTCAGGAGAGAACACTGAAGCTTTCTTT.

The J gene is TRBJ1-2, the V gene TRBV4-2, with 9 bases that match TRBD1. The V gene end was trimmed by 1 base and the J gene end by 2 bases; junction bases not matched to a gene: 5. CDR1 is LGHNA and CDR2 is YNFKEQ in the germline V gene. CDR3 length: 16 amino acids. CDR3 loop: CASSQVGDRGNYGYTF. In DNA form, the CDR3 reads TGTGCCAGCAGCCAAGTCGGAGACAGGGGGAACTATGGCTACACCTTC.

This chain uses TRBV15 with TRBJ1-3; D is unresolved. Germline V lookup: CDR1 LNHNV, CDR2 YYDKDF (reference sequence). CDR3 length equals 14 residues. Trimming pared 4 bases from V and 4 bases from J, leaving 11 bases between. The CDR3 region has the DNA TGTGCCACCAGCAACTACCCCGGGGGAAACACCATATATTTT. Its translation: CATSNYPGGNTIYF.

This clone was seen a single time. V gene TRBV30 combines with J gene TRBJ1-2, with TRBD1 matching 7 bases. Germline lookup yields CDR1 GTSNPN and CDR2 SVGIG (reference sequence). The CDR3 is 15 amino acids. The junction had 7 bases not matched to a gene; V was cut back by 0 bases and J by 3 bases. CDR3 protein: CAWSVQGGPHYGYTF. CDR3 DNA: TGTGCCTGGAGTGTACAAGGGGGCCCGCACTATGGCTACACCTTC.

The chain carries TRBV5-4 and TRBJ1-2; no clear D gene. CDR3 length: 11 residues. In germline, CDR1 is SGHNT, CDR2 YYREEE (reference sequence). V lost 4 bases, J lost 7 bases, and 8 bases lay in between. This chain's CDR3 is CASSTDGGYTF. The CDR3 coding sequence is TGTGCCAGCAGCACAGATGGTGGCTACACCTTC.

The V gene is TRBV2, the J gene TRBJ2-5; D may be TRBD2 (5 bases). Germline V CDR1 and CDR2: SNHLY, FYNNEI. The length of the CDR3 is 13 residues. The V end lost 7 bases, the J end lost 1 base, and 10 bases lay between the germline ends. In DNA, the CDR3 is TGTGCCAGCACGCGACTATCCCAAGAGACCCAGTACTTC. It is translated as CASTRLSQETQYF.